This entry concerns a single TCR beta chain. Repertoires were generated with immunoSEQ multiplex PCR, while TCRdb's copy carries only in-frame clones and drops some. The data contain 25,000 or so clones, around 90% of them singletons. This sample was taken from a study of blood T cell repertoires in COVID-19. The germline V gene encodes CDR1 KGHSH and CDR2 LQKENI. Trimming took 4 bases from V and 7 from J; bases not matched to a gene: 9. The CDR3 is 15 residues long. The sample consisted of peripheral blood. The chain joins TRBV18 to TRBJ1-5, with 8 positions matching TRBD1. The TCR originated in a man between 65 and 79 years old with acute or convalescent COVID-19. For the CDR3, the DNA is TGTGCCAGCTCACAAGGCATGACAGGGGCCCAGCCCCAGCATTTT. It is translated as CASSQGMTGAQPQHF.